Below are 18 T cell receptor beta chains sequenced from a single sample in a study of cytomegalovirus exposure and HLA in healthy donors (dated by TCRdb to the late 2010s). The protocol used for the library was the immunoSEQ multiplex PCR assay. A mixture of 60 forward primers for TCR Vbeta segments and 13 reverse primers for TCR Jbeta segments was used in the multiplex PCR. The immuneACCESS repertoire file appears here via TCRdb, limited to in-frame rearrangements. These files lack a portion of the clones; in checked studies, under half of the deficit traces to unresolved V genes, and the cause of the others is not known. Recorded for this sample are tens of thousands of clones; roughly 66% of them occurred a single time. Together, the top ten hold under 2.5% of the sample. Sequencing input: PBMCs. The receptors shown here come from a man under 40 in good health and CMV-seronegative.

V is TRBV28 and J is TRBJ1-5; D not certain. CDR3 length equals 10 residues. V was pared by 5 bases and J by 11 bases, with 7 bases between. Looked up from germline, CDR1 is MDHEN and CDR2 is SYDVKM. The CDR3 is CASSTGAQHF. In DNA, the CDR3 is TGTGCCAGCAGTACCGGAGCCCAGCATTTT.

This clone has more than one count but fewer than ten. The chain uses TRBV18 and TRBJ1-1, with a tentative D call TRBD1 (6 bases). Germline V gene lookup returns CDR1 KGHSH and CDR2 LQKENI. V was trimmed by 0 bases and J by 4 bases, leaving 12 bases between them. This CDR3 has 15 residues. The CDR3 nucleotides read TGTGCCAGCTCACCACCGAAGGGGGTTCGCACTGAAGCTTTCTTT. Translating gives CASSPPKGVRTEAFF.

This clone turned up a few times. J is TRBJ2-3 and V is TRBV5-6; 8 nucleotides match TRBD1. The V gene's germline CDR1 is SGHDT and CDR2 YYEEEE. V gave up 6 bases and J gave up 2 bases; unmatched junction bases: 5. The CDR3 spans 14 residues. DNA of the CDR3: TGTGCCAGCATCAGGACAGGGAACACAGATACGCAGTATTTT. Translating gives CASIRTGNTDTQYF.

This chain links TRBV9 with TRBJ2-5, with 7 bases identical to TRBD2. There are 16 residues in the CDR3. V shed 0 bases and J 0 bases; nucleotides not matched to a gene: 5. CDR1 is SGDLS, CDR2 YYNGEE, per germline. The CDR3 sequence is CASSVGNREDQETQYF. The CDR3 region has the DNA TGTGCCAGCAGCGTAGGTAACCGGGAGGACCAAGAGACCCAGTACTTC. The whole variable domain, remainder taken from reference TRBV9 and TRBJ2-5, is DSGVTQTPKHLITATGQRVTLRCSPRSGDLSVYWYQQSLDQGLQFLIQYYNGEERAKGNILERFSAQQFPDLHSELNLSSLELGDSALYFCASSVGNREDQETQYFGPGTRLLVL.

V and J are TRBV29-1 and TRBJ2-3; a weak D match, TRBD1 (5 bases). CDR1 SQVTM and CDR2 ANQGSEA come from the germline V gene. The CDR3 extends over 15 amino acids. Trimming removed 1 base from V and 4 bases from J, with 15 bases in between. The CDR3: CSVEAPAGWADTQYF. In nucleotides, the CDR3 is TGCAGCGTTGAAGCCCCTGCAGGGTGGGCAGATACGCAGTATTTT.

This clone has more than one count but fewer than ten. The J gene is TRBJ2-6, the V gene TRBV29-1, with a tentative D call TRBD2 (6 bases). CDR1 SQVTM and CDR2 ANQGSEA come from the germline V gene. Trimming took off 5 bases at V and 0 bases at J, with 14 bases between the two ends. The CDR3 covers 16 residues. The CDR3: CSVSGLKSSGANVLTF. CDR3 DNA: TGCAGCGTTTCGGGACTCAAGAGCTCTGGGGCCAACGTCCTGACTTTC.

CDR3 amino acids: CASSEFGGGAEAFF. The CDR3 DNA reads as TGTGCCAGCAGTGAATTTGGGGGCGGAGCTGAAGCTTTCTTT. This chain joins TRBV6-1 and TRBJ1-1; possibly TRBD1 for D (6 bases). Germline-derived CDR1 and CDR2 are MNHNS and SASEGT. V dropped 2 bases and J dropped 6 bases, with 13 bases sitting between them. The CDR3 is 14 amino acids.

On this clone itself: Germline is not matched at one junction end, which may reflect a read error. This sequence joins TRBV7-9 and TRBJ1-1; possible D gene TRBD1, 6 bases. CDR1 is SEHNR and CDR2 is FQNEAQ in the germline V gene (reference sequence). The length of the CDR3 is 16 residues. CDR3 protein: CSSSLWQGSMNTEAFF. As DNA, the CDR3 is TGTTCCAGCAGCTTGTGGCAGGGGTCCATGAACACTGAAGCTTTCTTT.

This rearrangement joins TRBV9 to TRBJ1-2, with 9 nucleotides matching TRBD1. Germline trimming cut 3 bases from V and 4 bases from J; bases unmatched to any gene: 16. The CDR3 runs to 18 residues. Germline CDR1 reads SGDLS; CDR2 reads YYNGEE. CDR3 coding DNA: TGTGCCAGCAGCGCCTATTACAGGGGGCCTTCTAGGCCCTATGGCTACACCTTC. Its translation: CASSAYYRGPSRPYGYTF. Using reference TRBV9 and TRBJ1-2 for the parts outside the CDR3, the full variable domain is DSGVTQTPKHLITATGQRVTLRCSPRSGDLSVYWYQQSLDQGLQFLIQYYNGEERAKGNILERFSAQQFPDLHSELNLSSLELGDSALYFCASSAYYRGPSRPYGYTFGSGTRLTVV.

The V and J genes are TRBV4-2 and TRBJ1-6, with no clear D. V lost 1 base and J 10 bases, leaving 14 bases between the germline ends. Germline lookup yields CDR1 LGHNA and CDR2 YNFKEQ. The CDR3 runs to 15 residues. CDR3 DNA sequence: TGTGCCAGCAGCCAAGCCGTCGGGGTTCAATCACCCCTCCACTTT. Residues: CASSQAVGVQSPLHF.

The chain is built from TRBV6-5 and TRBJ2-7; a possible D gene is TRBD2 (6 bases). Germline values: CDR1 MNHEY, CDR2 SVGAGI. Trimming left V 7 bases short and J 5 bases short, with 15 bases between. The CDR3 covers 13 residues. The CDR3 region has the DNA TGTGCCAGCATCGGGACTCTTGACGACGAGCAGTACTTC. It translates to CASIGTLDDEQYF.

The genes are TRBV9 and TRBJ2-3, with TRBD2 identical over 7 bases. J gave up 4 bases and V 0 bases, and 2 bases lay outside the gene matches. Germline lookup yields CDR1 SGDLS and CDR2 YYNGEE. The CDR3 loop spans 14 amino acids. The CDR3 coding sequence is TGTGCCAGCAGCGTAGGACTAGCCCCAGATACGCAGTATTTT. It codes for CASSVGLAPDTQYF.

The chain carries TRBV7-2 and TRBJ1-1; 7 nucleotides align to TRBD1. Germline V CDR1 and CDR2: SGHTA, FQGNSA. V lost 3 bases and J lost 1; bases outside the gene matches: 8. This CDR3 is built from 16 residues. This chain's CDR3 is CASSLTGSWQNTEAFF. DNA of the CDR3: TGTGCCAGCAGCTTGACAGGGTCTTGGCAGAACACTGAAGCTTTCTTT.

In its sample, this clone was seen once. CDR3 coding DNA: TGTGCCAGCAGCTTCATGCACGGTGGTACGCAGTATTTT. It codes for CASSFMHGGTQYF. V gene TRBV7-3 combines with J gene TRBJ2-3; D gene unclear. The CDR3 totals 13 residues. Germline CDR1 SGHTA, CDR2 FQGTGA. Trimming removed 3 bases at V and 8 bases at J, with 12 bases between.

CDR3 protein: CASSLSLQGQPQHF. The CDR3 coding sequence is TGTGCCAGCAGTTTATCTCTCCAGGGCCAGCCCCAGCATTTT. The chain joins TRBV27 to TRBJ1-5, with D perhaps TRBD1 (5 bases). Germline CDR1 is MNHEY and CDR2 is SMNVEV (reference sequence). V lost 0 bases, J lost 7 bases, and 10 bases lay in between. The CDR3 consists of 14 residues.

This sequence joins TRBV30 and TRBJ1-3; D unclear. V was trimmed by 3 bases and J by 8 bases, leaving 11 bases between them. Per the germline V gene, CDR1 is GTSNPN and CDR2 is SVGIG (reference sequence). The CDR3 is made up of 12 amino acids. Written as DNA, the CDR3 is TGTGCCTGGAGCGGGGTGGCGGACACCATATATTTT. Translated: CAWSGVADTIYF.

This clone was seen once. V is TRBV5-4 and J is TRBJ1-2, with 10 bases that match TRBD1. CDR1 is SGHNT and CDR2 is YYREEE in the germline V gene (reference sequence). The CDR3 covers 15 residues. The V segment lost 0 bases and the J segment 4 bases; nucleotides outside the gene matches: 3. For the CDR3, the DNA is TGTGCCAGCAGCTTGGTAGGACAGGGGGGCTATGGCTACACCTTC. Its protein product is CASSLVGQGGYGYTF.

The CDR3 bases are TGTGCCACCAGCAGTTCAATAGAGACAGGGTACCCCTACGAGCAGTACTTC. Its protein product is CATSSSIETGYPYEQYF. The chain employs TRBV15 and TRBJ2-7; 7 bases line up with TRBD1. The V gene end was trimmed by 3 bases and the J gene end by 2 bases; junction bases not matched to a gene: 13. CDR1 and CDR2 (germline): LNHNV, YYDKDF (reference sequence). This CDR3 spans 17 amino acids.